The 10 T cell receptor beta chains listed next were all sequenced from one sample in a study of shared clonotypes between healthy human individuals. The naive CD8 fraction comprised CD45RO-negative cells positively selected for CCR7 and excluded terminally differentiated effector memory CD45RA+ cells. Clones were sequenced by immunoSEQ multiplex PCR, and TCRdb holds only the in-frame ones, with some missing. The table records about 1,900,000 clones, 85% to 95% of them present only once. The sequenced sample consisted of naive CD8+ T cells sorted from blood. The receptors come from a young man in good health.

V and J are TRBV5-5 and TRBJ2-3; D is ambiguous. The CDR3 has 15 amino acids. V was trimmed by 3 bases and J by 10 bases, leaving 21 bases between them. Looked up from germline, CDR1 is SGHKS and CDR2 is YYEKEE (reference sequence). The CDR3 protein is CASSSLVSSSDPQYF. The CDR3 DNA sequence: TGTGCCAGCAGCTCTTTAGTCTCGTCGTCAGACCCGCAGTATTTT.

This chain links TRBV4-1 with TRBJ1-1; unclear D gene. The V end lost 1 base, the J end lost 2 bases, and 14 bases lay between the germline ends. Germline V gene data show CDR1 as MGHRA and CDR2 as YSYEKL. The CDR3 is 16 amino acids. The DNA of the CDR3 is TGCGCCAGCAGCCAAGCCGTGACGGATTTTAACACTGAAGCTTTCTTT. It codes for CASSQAVTDFNTEAFF.

The rearrangement joins TRBV9 to TRBJ2-5, with D possibly matching TRBD2 (5 bases). The CDR3 extends over 14 amino acids. Germline V gene data show CDR1 as SGDLS and CDR2 as YYNGEE. The ends were cut back, 4 bases at V and 5 bases at J, with 15 bases in the middle. The CDR3: CASSLGMGVETQYF. The CDR3 nucleotides read TGTGCCAGCAGCCTCGGTATGGGAGTTGAGACCCAGTACTTC.

The chain uses TRBV12-5 and TRBJ1-2, with D unclear. V was pared by 1 base and J by 4 bases, with 10 bases between. Germline V gene lookup returns CDR1 LGHNT and CDR2 FRNRAP. The CDR3 totals 14 residues. CDR3 bases: TGTGCTAGTGGTTTGGACCGGGTCAGCTATGGCTACACCTTC. This encodes CASGLDRVSYGYTF.

This clone was seen once. This chain uses TRBV27 with TRBJ2-7, with 12 bases lining up with TRBD2. The CDR3 has 15 amino acids. Trimming cost V 4 bases and J 5 bases; bases outside gene matches: 6. Per germline, CDR1 MNHEY and CDR2 SMNVEV (reference sequence). The CDR3 bases are TGTGCCAGCAGTTGGGCTAGCGGGAGGGTCCACGAGCAGTACTTC. This translates into CASSWASGRVHEQYF.

The chain couples TRBV6-5 to TRBJ2-3; TRBD1 might be the D (6 bases). Germline loops: CDR1 MNHEY, CDR2 SVGAGI. This CDR3 region has 15 residues. The V end was cut by 1 base, the J end by 4 bases, with 12 bases between. The CDR3 DNA reads as TGTGCCAGCAGTTACTTTCAGGGGTCGGCAGATACGCAGTATTTT. Translated, it gives CASSYFQGSADTQYF.

This clone was seen once. The rearrangement joins TRBV6-5 to TRBJ1-1, with D unresolved. Germline CDR1 is MNHEY and CDR2 is SVGAGI. Trimming left V 6 bases short and J 4 bases short, with 15 bases between. This CDR3 is 14 amino acids long. CDR3 in amino acids: CASSQVGMGTEAFF. CDR3 DNA: TGTGCCAGCAGCCAAGTGGGTATGGGCACTGAAGCTTTCTTT.

CDR3 sequence: CASSPLGEGDTEAFF. The CDR3 nucleotides are TGTGCCAGCAGCCCTTTAGGGGAGGGGGACACTGAAGCTTTCTTT. J is TRBJ1-1 and V is TRBV28, with D perhaps TRBD1 (6 bases). The CDR3 contains 15 residues. CDR1 and CDR2 (germline): MDHEN, SYDVKM. V was pared by 6 bases and J by 3 bases, with 17 bases between.

The gene calls are TRBV7-2 and TRBJ1-3; D perhaps matches TRBD1 (5 bases). Germline CDR1 is SGHTA and CDR2 is FQGNSA. The CDR3 has 16 residues. V was shortened by 1 base and J by 4 bases, with 14 bases between the two germline ends. The CDR3 is CASSLDPRDGGNTIYF. The CDR3 DNA sequence: TGTGCCAGCAGCTTAGACCCCCGGGACGGAGGAAACACCATATATTTT.

Turning to this clone: The same CDR3 arises from other DNA sequences in this sample as well. The chain couples TRBV5-1 to TRBJ2-3, with D tentatively TRBD2 (6 bases). CDR1 and CDR2 from the germline V gene are SGHRS and YFSETQ. Trimming stripped 4 bases from V and 0 bases from J, with 12 bases between. The CDR3 consists of 15 residues. The CDR3 is CASSGGLSSTDTQYF. CDR3 DNA sequence: TGCGCCAGCAGCGGGGGACTGTCTAGCACAGATACGCAGTATTTT.